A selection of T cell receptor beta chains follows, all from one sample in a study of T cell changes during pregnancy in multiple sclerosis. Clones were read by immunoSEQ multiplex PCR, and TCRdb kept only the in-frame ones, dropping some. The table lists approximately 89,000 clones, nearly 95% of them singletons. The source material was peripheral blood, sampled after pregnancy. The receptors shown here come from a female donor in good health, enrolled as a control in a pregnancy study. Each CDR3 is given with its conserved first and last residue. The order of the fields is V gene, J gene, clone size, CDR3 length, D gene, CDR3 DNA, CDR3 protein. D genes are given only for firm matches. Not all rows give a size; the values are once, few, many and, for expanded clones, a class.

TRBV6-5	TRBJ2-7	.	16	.	TGTGCCAGCAGTTACTCGAATCCAGGGGTATCCCACGAGCAGTACTTC	CASSYSNPGVSHEQYF
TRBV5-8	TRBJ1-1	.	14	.	TGTGCCAGCAGCTGGGGCGGACGGGACACTGAAGCTTTCTTT	CASSWGGRDTEAFF
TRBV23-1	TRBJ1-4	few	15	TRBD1	TGCGCCAGCAGTCACCCCGGGACAGGGGATGAAAAACTGTTTTTT	CASSHPGTGDEKLFF
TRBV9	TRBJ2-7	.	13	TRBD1	TGTGCCAGCAGCAGGGGGCTCTCCTACGAGCAGTACTTC	CASSRGLSYEQYF
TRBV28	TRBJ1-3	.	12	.	TGTGCCAGCATGAGCTCTGGAAACACCATATATTTT	CASMSSGNTIYF
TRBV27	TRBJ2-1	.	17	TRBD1	TGTGCCAGCAGTCCCTCTCAGGGGGACAGTACCTACAATGAGCAGTTCTTC	CASSPSQGDSTYNEQFF
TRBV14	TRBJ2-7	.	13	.	TGTGCCAGCAGCCAAGATAACGGGGTCGAGCAGTACTTC	CASSQDNGVEQYF
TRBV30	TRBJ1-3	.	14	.	TGTGCCTGGACGGCAGGGAAGGCTGGAAACACCATATATTTT	CAWTAGKAGNTIYF
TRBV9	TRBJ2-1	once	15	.	TGTGCCAGCAGCGTAGGGACTGTATCCTACAATGAGCAGTTCTTC	CASSVGTVSYNEQFF
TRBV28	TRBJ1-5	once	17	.	TGTGCCAGCAGTACCCAAAGGCAGGCCTTTAGCAATCAGCCCCAGCATTTT	CASSTQRQAFSNQPQHF
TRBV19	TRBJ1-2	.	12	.	TGTGCCAGCCCGGGGGGACTGGGTGGCTACACCTTC	CASPGGLGGYTF
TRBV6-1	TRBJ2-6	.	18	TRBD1	TGTGCCAGCAGTGAAGGGACAGGAGTCCCTTCTGGGGCCAACGTCCTGACTTTC	CASSEGTGVPSGANVLTF
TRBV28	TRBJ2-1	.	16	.	TGTGCCAGCAGCCGCGTTCAGGTCGTCGACTACAATGAGCAGTTCTTC	CASSRVQVVDYNEQFF
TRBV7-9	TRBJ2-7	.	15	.	TGTGCCAGCAGCTTAGGGTCCCTGGCAAAGTACGAGCAGTACTTC	CASSLGSLAKYEQYF
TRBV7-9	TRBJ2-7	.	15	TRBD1	TGTGCCAGCAGCTTAGCCGGGACAGGGCTAGGGGAGCAGTACTTC	CASSLAGTGLGEQYF
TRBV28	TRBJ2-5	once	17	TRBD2	TGTGCCAGCAGTCCCGTCTTGGTAGCGGGAGCGGGAGAGACCCAGTACTTC	CASSPVLVAGAGETQYF
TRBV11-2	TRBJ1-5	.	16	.	TGTGCCAGCAGCATAGGGCCGGGGGCGCGGGGGCAGCCCCAGCATTTT	CASSIGPGARGQPQHF
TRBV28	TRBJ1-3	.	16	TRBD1	TGTGCCAGCAGTTCCCCACAGGGGGCGCTTGGAAACACCATATATTTT	CASSSPQGALGNTIYF
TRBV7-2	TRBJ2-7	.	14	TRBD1	TGTGCCAGCAGCTTAAGGACAGGGCCCTACGAGCAGTACTTC	CASSLRTGPYEQYF
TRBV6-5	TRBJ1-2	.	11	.	TGTGCCACCACGGGGGGCTATGGCTACACCTTC	CATTGGYGYTF